These 23 T cell receptor beta chains were sequenced from one sample in a study of identifying expanded T cells in peripheral blood. Clones were read by immunoSEQ multiplex PCR, and TCRdb kept only the in-frame ones, dropping some. The sample consists of about 78,000 clones, roughly 86% of them appearing once. The sample consisted of blood. These receptors came from a person between 18 and 75 years old in good health.

This chain uses TRBV6-1 with TRBJ2-7, with a possible D match to TRBD1 (5 bases). Per the germline V gene, CDR1 is MNHNS and CDR2 is SASEGT. V was pared by 10 bases and J by 1 base, with 17 bases between. CDR3 size: 14 residues. This chain's CDR3 is CATSWGSISYEQYF. For the CDR3, the DNA is TGTGCCACCTCCTGGGGCAGTATTTCCTACGAGCAGTACTTC.

The chain is built from TRBV7-9 and TRBJ2-7; D is uncertain. V dropped 4 bases and J dropped 2 bases, with 9 bases sitting between them. Germline CDR1 and CDR2: SEHNR and FQNEAQ (reference sequence). The CDR3 consists of 13 residues. CDR3 sequence reads: CASSSSPPYEQYF. In nucleotides, the CDR3 is TGTGCCAGCAGCTCGTCCCCACCCTACGAGCAGTACTTC.

The J gene is TRBJ2-6, the V gene TRBV4-3; the D is unclear. Germline lookup yields CDR1 LGHNA and CDR2 YSLEER. This CDR3 comprises 17 residues. V was cut by 0 bases and J by 0 bases, with 9 bases left in between. In DNA, the CDR3 is TGCGCCAGCAGCCAAGAGTGGCTGCCCTCTGGGGCCAACGTCCTGACTTTC. Amino acids: CASSQEWLPSGANVLTF.

This sequence joins TRBV7-2 and TRBJ2-5; possibly TRBD2 for D (6 bases). Trimming left V 1 base short and J 4 bases short, with 19 bases between. This CDR3 has 17 residues. Germline CDR1 is SGHTA and CDR2 is FQGNSA. Written as DNA, the CDR3 is TGTGCCAGCAGCTTAGGGGCCAGCGGGTGGGTCTTAGAGACCCAGTACTTC. Translation gives CASSLGASGWVLETQYF.

The chain recombines TRBV28 with TRBJ1-3; D ambiguous. CDR1 and CDR2 (germline): MDHEN, SYDVKM. Trimming removed 1 base from V and 0 bases from J, with 10 bases in between. The CDR3 has 16 amino acids. The CDR3 DNA is TGTGCCAGCAGTTTATACTCACTGAGCTCTGGAAACACCATATATTTT. Protein product: CASSLYSLSSGNTIYF.

This chain joins TRBV19 and TRBJ1-4; 7 nucleotides match TRBD1. Germline loops: CDR1 LNHDA, CDR2 SQIVND (reference sequence). The CDR3 has 14 amino acids. The trim removed 5 bases at V and 7 bases at J, leaving 7 bases unmatched. In DNA form, the CDR3 reads TGTGCCAGTAGTCGACAGGGAGGCTCTGAAAAACTGTTTTTT. Its translation is CASSRQGGSEKLFF.

This clone has just one count. The rearrangement uses TRBV7-8 and TRBJ2-1; 9 nucleotides match TRBD2. The junction had 5 bases not matched to a gene; V was cut back by 5 bases and J by 3 bases. Per germline, CDR1 SGHVS and CDR2 FQNEAQ. The CDR3 length is 15 residues. The CDR3 region is CASSPRTSVYNEQFF. CDR3 DNA: TGTGCCAGCAGCCCGCGGACTAGCGTCTACAATGAGCAGTTCTTC.

This sequence joins TRBV29-1 and TRBJ2-1; D unresolved. Deletions cut 1 base from V and 6 bases from J, with 16 bases between. The CDR3 is 15 residues long. Germline lookup yields CDR1 SQVTM and CDR2 ANQGSEA. The CDR3: CSVEGLSYIGNEQFF. CDR3 nucleotide sequence: TGCAGCGTTGAAGGACTTTCCTACATAGGCAATGAGCAGTTCTTC.

V usage is TRBV7-2 and J usage is TRBJ2-7, with D unclear. Germline V gene lookup returns CDR1 SGHTA and CDR2 FQGNSA. Between the trimmed V and J ends, which lost 4 bases and 3 bases, there was a span of 7 bases. This CDR3 has 12 amino acids. The CDR3 reads CASSSSNYEQYF. The CDR3 DNA sequence: TGTGCCAGCAGCTCGTCCAACTACGAGCAGTACTTC.

Details on this clone: The sample holds other DNA sequences that translate to the same CDR3. The V call is TRBV27, the J call TRBJ2-7; TRBD1 is a possible D gene (7 bases). The germline V gene has CDR1 MNHEY and CDR2 SMNVEV (reference sequence). V lost 2 bases and J 4 bases, leaving 15 bases between the germline ends. This CDR3 has 15 residues. This CDR3 reads CASSLKAGGTYEQYF. CDR3 DNA: TGTGCCAGCAGTTTAAAGGCAGGGGGGACTTACGAGCAGTACTTC.

This chain uses TRBV18 with TRBJ1-1; D is unresolved. This CDR3 contains 13 residues. CDR1 is KGHSH, CDR2 LQKENI, per germline. Trimming took off 5 bases at V and 7 bases at J, with 14 bases between the two ends. DNA for the CDR3: TGTGCCAGCTCAGCGGACGGGCTAGGTGAAGCTTTCTTT. It specifies CASSADGLGEAFF. Using reference TRBV18 and TRBJ1-1 for the parts outside the CDR3, the full variable domain is NAGVMQNPRHLVRRRGQEARLRCSPMKGHSHVYWYRQLPEEGLKFMVYLQKENIIDESGMPKERFSAEFPKEGPSILRIQQVVRGDSAAYFCASSADGLGEAFFGQGTRLTVV.

The chain carries TRBV10-3 and TRBJ2-7; 7 nucleotides match TRBD1. The CDR3 runs to 14 residues. V shed 6 bases, J shed 2 bases, and the junction held 7 bases outside the gene matches. Germline V gene lookup returns CDR1 ENHRY and CDR2 SYGVKD. DNA of the CDR3: TGTGCCATCAGGATTACAGGGGCGACCTACGAGCAGTACTTC. Translating it yields CAIRITGATYEQYF.

V and J are TRBV7-2 and TRBJ1-1, with TRBD1 as a possible D gene (5 bases). Germline CDR1 and CDR2: SGHTA and FQGNSA. Deletions cut 6 bases from V and 5 bases from J, with 13 bases between. This CDR3 is built from 13 residues. CDR3 residues: CASREAGVTEAFF. The CDR3 DNA reads TGTGCCAGCAGAGAGGCGGGGGTTACTGAAGCTTTCTTT.

This rearrangement joins TRBV4-2 to TRBJ1-3, with 9 positions matching TRBD1. This CDR3 is built from 18 residues. J was trimmed by 2 bases and V by 0 bases; bases with no gene match: 8. CDR1 and CDR2 from the germline V gene are LGHNA and YNFKEQ. CDR3 DNA: TGTGCCAGCAGCCAAGAAAAAGGCGGACAGGGGCCTGGAAACACCATATATTTT. This gives the protein CASSQEKGGQGPGNTIYF.

The rearrangement links TRBV19 to TRBJ1-1; 8 bases match TRBD1. Germline V lookup: CDR1 LNHDA, CDR2 SQIVND (reference sequence). This CDR3 has 17 amino acids. Unmatched junction bases numbered 6, after V lost 0 bases and J lost 0 bases. The CDR3 spells CASSIDLYRGMNTEAFF. The CDR3 DNA sequence: TGTGCCAGTAGTATAGATCTTTACAGGGGGATGAACACTGAAGCTTTCTTT.

The chain couples TRBV5-4 to TRBJ1-2; D remains ambiguous. Trimming stripped 4 bases from V and 4 bases from J, with 11 bases between. This CDR3 has 13 amino acids. CDR1 is SGHNT, CDR2 YYREEE, per germline (reference sequence). For the CDR3, the DNA is TGTGCCAGCAGCCAAGACTCGACCTATGGCTACACCTTC. Translating gives CASSQDSTYGYTF.

This chain uses TRBV2 with TRBJ2-5; no definite D call. Germline V gene sequence: CDR1 SNHLY, CDR2 FYNNEI. This CDR3 is built from 11 residues. V was shortened by 7 bases and J by 5 bases, with 8 bases between the two germline ends. CDR3 in amino acids: CASTPAETQYF. In DNA form, the CDR3 reads TGTGCCAGCACCCCAGCGGAGACCCAGTACTTC.

V is TRBV4-1 and J is TRBJ2-2; 8 bases are a match to TRBD2. There are 16 residues in the CDR3. V trimming: 3 bases; J trimming: 4 bases; junction bases outside the gene matches: 7. The germline V gene has CDR1 MGHRA and CDR2 YSYEKL. CDR3 DNA: TGCGCCAGCAGCCAGCCGGGACTAGTAACCACCGGGGAGCTGTTTTTT. It encodes CASSQPGLVTTGELFF.

V usage is TRBV6-4 and J usage is TRBJ2-7; no definite D call. CDR1 MRHNA and CDR2 SNTAGT come from the germline V gene. The CDR3 has 12 residues. Trimming left V 2 bases short and J 6 bases short, with 8 bases between. The CDR3 nucleotides read TGTGCCAGCAGTGACGGGGTAGGCGAGCAGTACTTC. Translated, it gives CASSDGVGEQYF.

The table lists this clone with a count of one. The chain has TRBV9 and TRBJ2-2, with D hard to call. The CDR3 runs 14 residues. Trimming shortened V by 0 bases and J by 2 bases, and 5 bases separated the two germline ends. CDR1 SGDLS and CDR2 YYNGEE come from the germline V gene. CDR3: CASSVDLNTGELFF. The CDR3 region has the DNA TGTGCCAGCAGCGTAGACTTAAACACCGGGGAGCTGTTTTTT.

The chain uses TRBV11-3 and TRBJ2-7, with D possibly being TRBD1 or TRBD2 (5 bases each). Between the trimmed V and J ends, which lost 0 bases and 6 bases, there was a span of 12 bases. The CDR3 runs 14 residues. CDR1 SGHNT and CDR2 YENEEA come from the germline V gene. CDR3 amino acids: CASSLDSARGEQYF. As DNA, the CDR3 is TGTGCCAGCAGCTTAGATAGCGCGAGGGGCGAGCAGTACTTC.

The V call is TRBV7-3, the J call TRBJ2-5; D might be TRBD2 (5 bases). Germline CDR1 and CDR2: SGHTA and FQGTGA. The CDR3 is 15 residues long. Deletions cut 1 base from V and 4 bases from J, with 13 bases between. The CDR3 protein is CASSLNPGSGETQYF. CDR3 bases: TGTGCCAGCAGCTTAAATCCGGGAAGTGGAGAGACCCAGTACTTC. The entire variable domain, with the rest obtained from reference TRBV7-3 and TRBJ2-5, is as follows: GAGVSQTPSNKVTEKGKYVELRCDPISGHTALYWYRQSLGQGPEFLIYFQGTGAADDSGLPNDRFFAVRPEGSVSTLKIQRTERGDSAVYLCASSLNPGSGETQYFGPGTRLLVL.

In regard to this clone: At one of its ends the junction is not consistent with the germline gene, which may arise from a read error. This chain joins TRBV7-7 and TRBJ2-1; 7 bases agree with TRBD2. Germline CDR1 is SSHAT and CDR2 is FNYEAQ (reference sequence). The CDR3 loop spans 15 amino acids. The CDR3 protein is CASSLSAGADGEQFF. In nucleotides, the CDR3 is TGTGCTAGCAGCTTAAGTGCGGGAGCTGATGGTGAGCAGTTCTTC.